This T cell receptor (beta chain) was identified during a study of cytomegalovirus exposure and HLA in healthy donors. Germline V gene data show CDR1 as LGHNA and CDR2 as YSLEER. This CDR3 has 15 residues. Trimming shortened V by 4 bases and J by 4 bases, and 14 bases separated the two germline ends. PCR primers comprised 60 Vbeta and 13 Jbeta primers. Profiling relied on immunoSEQ multiplex PCR, and the TCRdb table lists in-frame clones only, not all of them. The sample consists of about 90,000 clones, approximately 60% of them appearing once. Only a few counts were recorded for this clone. The receptor's source is a woman between 50 and 59 years old in good health and CMV-seropositive. The rearrangement uses TRBV4-3 and TRBJ2-1, with D perhaps TRBD2 (6 bases). The sequencing sample was made of PBMCs. Written as DNA, the CDR3 is TGCGCCAGCAGCCCGGCAGGCGGGGTTTACAATGAGCAGTTCTTC. Amino acids: CASSPAGGVYNEQFF.